One sample yielded the 21 T cell receptor beta chains listed below, sequenced in a study of T cell responses to AZD1222 COVID-19 vaccine. Clones were read by immunoSEQ multiplex PCR, and TCRdb kept only the in-frame ones, dropping some. The sample consists of about 92,000 clones, about 90% of them appearing once. The sample in question was peripheral blood, obtained on day 0 of AZD1222 vaccination. Every receptor here comes from an adult in good health.

The chain employs TRBV11-2 and TRBJ1-6; unclear D gene. This CDR3 is built from 12 residues. Deletions cut 6 bases from V and 13 bases from J, with 13 bases between. Per the germline V gene, CDR1 is SGHAT and CDR2 is FQNNGV. The DNA of the CDR3 is TGTGCCAGCAGTTTCTCCATTCCTCCCCTCCACTTT. Its translation is CASSFSIPPLHF.

This clone occurred many times. The rearrangement links TRBV6-4 to TRBJ1-6; tentatively, D is TRBD1 (5 bases). V lost 0 bases and J 5 bases, leaving 5 bases between the germline ends. The CDR3 contains 14 residues. Looked up from germline, CDR1 is MRHNA and CDR2 is SNTAGT. The DNA for the CDR3 is TGTGCCAGCAGTGACTCAGGGGATAATTCACCCCTCCACTTT. The encoded protein is CASSDSGDNSPLHF.

The chain carries TRBV6-6 and TRBJ2-2; 8 bases match TRBD1. The CDR3 is 15 amino acids. Germline CDR1 is MNHNY and CDR2 is SVGAGI (reference sequence). Losses at the gene ends were 2 bases for V and 2 bases for J; bases not matched to a gene: 1. As DNA, the CDR3 is TGTGCCAGCAGTTACGGACAGGGAAACACCGGGGAGCTGTTTTTT. It is translated as CASSYGQGNTGELFF.

This chain links TRBV4-1 with TRBJ1-4; TRBD1 matches at 7 bases. Germline CDR1 and CDR2: MGHRA and YSYEKL. The CDR3 is 15 amino acids. With V trimmed by 0 bases and J by 8 bases, 6 bases remained unmatched. CDR3 sequence: CASSQEWDSGEKLFF. Written as DNA, the CDR3 is TGCGCCAGCAGCCAAGAGTGGGACAGTGGCGAAAAACTGTTTTTT.

The chain has TRBV7-9 and TRBJ2-7; possibly TRBD1 for D (6 bases). Looked up from germline, CDR1 is SEHNR and CDR2 is FQNEAQ (reference sequence). The CDR3 spans 15 residues. Trimming cost V 5 bases and J 1 base, with 15 bases left between them. In DNA, the CDR3 is TGTGCCAGCAGCCTTGCCACAGGGATTTCCTACGAGCAGTACTTC. As protein: CASSLATGISYEQYF.

This clone came up once. This chain uses TRBV4-1 with TRBJ2-2, with TRBD1 as a possible D gene (5 bases). Germline assignment: CDR1 MGHRA and CDR2 YSYEKL. The V end was cut by 0 bases, the J end by 0 bases, with 20 bases between. This CDR3 spans 20 amino acids. The CDR3 coding sequence is TGCGCCAGCAGCCAAGATCGGAAGGGGATAGCAAAGGCGAACACCGGGGAGCTGTTTTTT. Translating gives CASSQDRKGIAKANTGELFF.

In its sample, this clone was seen a few times. The V gene is TRBV7-2, the J gene TRBJ2-1; 7 bases agree with TRBD1. Looked up from germline, CDR1 is SGHTA and CDR2 is FQGNSA. Germline trimming cut 2 bases from V and 6 bases from J; bases unmatched to any gene: 4. The CDR3 contains 14 residues. The CDR3 loop reads CASSLTGALNEQFF. The CDR3, as DNA: TGTGCCAGCAGCTTAACAGGGGCCCTCAATGAGCAGTTCTTC.

The rearrangement joins TRBV11-1 to TRBJ2-3; D call uncertain. The CDR3 spans 16 residues. In germline, CDR1 is SGHAT, CDR2 FQDESV (reference sequence). Trimming pared 0 bases from V and 0 bases from J, leaving 10 bases between. The CDR3 sequence: CASSLALTASTDTQYF. CDR3 bases: TGTGCCAGCAGCTTAGCCCTGACTGCTAGCACAGATACGCAGTATTTT.

In this sample, this clone turned up once. The V and J genes are TRBV27 and TRBJ2-2; 12 bases are a match to TRBD2. Trimming took 6 bases from V and 6 from J; bases not matched to a gene: 5. The CDR3 is 15 amino acids. From germline, CDR1 is MNHEY and CDR2 SMNVEV (reference sequence). The CDR3 coding sequence is TGTGCCAGCAGCTTTGGACTAGCGGGACCCGGGGAGCTGTTTTTT. Translation: CASSFGLAGPGELFF.

The chain joins TRBV5-4 to TRBJ2-3, with 8 bases that match TRBD2. V lost 4 bases to trimming and J lost 2 bases; unmatched junction nucleotides: 9. In germline, CDR1 is SGHNT, CDR2 YYREEE (reference sequence). CDR3 size: 16 residues. The CDR3 is CASSPLLAEDTDTQYF. The CDR3 nucleotides read TGTGCCAGCAGCCCGCTACTAGCGGAGGACACAGATACGCAGTATTTT.

The chain combines TRBV12-5 with TRBJ1-5; perhaps TRBD1 as D (6 bases). The CDR3 spans 14 residues. V lost 6 bases, J lost 7 bases, and 16 bases lay in between. Germline lookup yields CDR1 LGHNT and CDR2 FRNRAP. The CDR3 nucleotides are TGTGCTAGTGGAGGGACACAGCACAGGCAGCCCCAGCATTTT. As protein: CASGGTQHRQPQHF.

The chain carries TRBV6-6 and TRBJ1-2; D is uncertain. Germline lookup yields CDR1 MNHNY and CDR2 SVGAGI (reference sequence). This CDR3 is 11 amino acids long. V lost 7 bases and J lost 5, with 8 bases in between. The CDR3 sequence: CASIKGYGYTF. CDR3 nucleotides: TGTGCCAGCATCAAGGGATATGGCTACACCTTC.

The genes are TRBV14 and TRBJ1-2, with 8 bases identical to TRBD1. The trim removed 1 base at V and 4 bases at J, leaving 5 bases unmatched. Germline V gives CDR1 SGHDN, CDR2 FVKESK. This CDR3 has 15 residues. The DNA for the CDR3 is TGTGCCAGCAGCCAAGGACAGGGGTATCGCTATGGCTACACCTTC. Protein sequence: CASSQGQGYRYGYTF.

CDR3 nucleotides: TGTGCCAGCAGCTTATCAGGAAACGAGCAGTACTTC. It codes for CASSLSGNEQYF. V gene TRBV7-6 combines with J gene TRBJ2-7; D unresolved. Germline values: CDR1 SGHVS, CDR2 FNYEAQ. Trimming shortened V by 2 bases and J by 5 bases, and 7 bases separated the two germline ends. The CDR3 covers 12 residues.

The J gene is TRBJ2-7, the V gene TRBV10-3; TRBD1 aligns across 10 bases. The CDR3 has 13 residues. V shed 9 bases, J shed 2 bases, and the junction held 4 bases outside the gene matches. Germline V gene data show CDR1 as ENHRY and CDR2 as SYGVKD. The CDR3 loop is CAISGTGAYEQYF. The CDR3 DNA sequence: TGTGCCATATCCGGGACAGGGGCCTACGAGCAGTACTTC.

V is TRBV19 and J is TRBJ2-7, with D uncertain. This CDR3 spans 14 amino acids. Germline lookup yields CDR1 LNHDA and CDR2 SQIVND (reference sequence). Deletions cut 3 bases from V and 1 base from J, with 10 bases between. The CDR3 DNA reads as TGTGCCAGTAGTATGGCGGCGATATCCTACGAGCAGTACTTC. The encoded protein is CASSMAAISYEQYF.

The chain is built from TRBV27 and TRBJ1-1; 7 nucleotides line up with TRBD1. CDR3 length equals 18 residues. Germline CDR1 and CDR2: MNHEY and SMNVEV (reference sequence). V lost 3 bases and J lost 5; bases outside the gene matches: 18. The CDR3 DNA is TGTGCCAGCAGTTTCTCCGCCTCGCTAGACAGGGTAGAAACTGAAGCTTTCTTT. Its protein product is CASSFSASLDRVETEAFF.

V usage is TRBV11-3 and J usage is TRBJ2-3; D is uncertain. The CDR3 is made up of 14 amino acids. Per germline, CDR1 SGHNT and CDR2 YENEEA. The ends were cut back, 2 bases at V and 3 bases at J, with 9 bases in the middle. CDR3 in amino acids: CASSLSVGTDTQYF. The CDR3 DNA reads as TGTGCCAGCAGCTTATCCGTAGGTACAGATACGCAGTATTTT.

This chain joins TRBV7-9 and TRBJ1-1, with 10 bases matching TRBD1. CDR1 and CDR2 from the germline V gene are SEHNR and FQNEAQ (reference sequence). After removal of 1 base from V and 4 bases from J, the junction contained 9 bases not matched to a gene. The CDR3 has 17 residues. In nucleotides, the CDR3 is TGTGCCAGCAGCTTAGTGGGACCGGGACAGGGGACCACTGAAGCTTTCTTT. This codes for CASSLVGPGQGTTEAFF.

This clone was seen a single time. J is TRBJ2-5 and V is TRBV28; D is tentatively TRBD1 or TRBD2 (6 bases each). The germline V and J ends were trimmed by 5 bases and 4 bases, with 17 bases remaining between them. The germline V gene has CDR1 MDHEN and CDR2 SYDVKM. This CDR3 contains 15 residues. The CDR3 DNA is TGTGCCAGCAGTCCACTAGGGGGGATGGTAGAGACCCAGTACTTC. This gives the protein CASSPLGGMVETQYF.

V gene TRBV27 combines with J gene TRBJ1-1, with D unresolved. Trimming took off 3 bases at V and 1 base at J, with 12 bases between the two ends. Germline V lookup: CDR1 MNHEY, CDR2 SMNVEV (reference sequence). The CDR3 is made up of 15 amino acids. The DNA for the CDR3 is TGTGCCAGCAGTTTCTTCTTTGGGAAGAACACTGAAGCTTTCTTT. The encoded protein is CASSFFFGKNTEAFF.